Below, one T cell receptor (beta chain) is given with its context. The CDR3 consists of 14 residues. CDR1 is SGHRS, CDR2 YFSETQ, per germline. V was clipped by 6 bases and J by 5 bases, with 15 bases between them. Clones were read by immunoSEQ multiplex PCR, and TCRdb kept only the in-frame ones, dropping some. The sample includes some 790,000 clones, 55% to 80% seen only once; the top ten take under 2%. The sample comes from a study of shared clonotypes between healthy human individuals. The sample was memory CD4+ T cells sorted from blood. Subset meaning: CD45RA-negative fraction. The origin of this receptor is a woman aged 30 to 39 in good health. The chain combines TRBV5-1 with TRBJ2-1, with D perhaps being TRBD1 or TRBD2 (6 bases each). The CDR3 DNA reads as TGCGCCAGCATGAAGGGGGGCGCCAACAATGAGCAGTTCTTC. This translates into CASMKGGANNEQFF.